This T cell receptor beta chain was found in a study of OX40 agonist ivuxolimab in advanced cancers. Study-wide findings and caveats: Expanded clones tended on average to be more numerous among CD8+ T cells than CD4+. In the 0.1-3.0 mg/kg groups, partial responders showed among the lowest expansion.

TCRdb keeps only in-frame clones here, not all; method: immunoSEQ multiplex PCR. The profile covers tens of thousands of clones, with 84% appearing a single time and around 0.75% taken by the ten largest. In regard to this clone: Its specificity is not known.

This CDR3 has 13 amino acids. Germline-derived CDR1 and CDR2 are SGHNT and YYREEE (reference sequence). The J segment lost 5 bases and the V segment lost 4 bases, leaving 2 bases of the junction unmatched. The material sequenced was CD4+ or CD8+ T cells sorted from blood, taken in a trial of the OX40 agonist ivuxolimab. The receptor was derived from an adult with an advanced solid tumor such as melanoma, head and neck, liver or kidney cancer. The chain uses TRBV5-4 and TRBJ2-1, with TRBD1 matching 8 bases. In nucleotides, the CDR3 is TGTGCCAGCAGCCCGGACAGGGACAATGAGCAGTTCTTC. Its protein is CASSPDRDNEQFF.